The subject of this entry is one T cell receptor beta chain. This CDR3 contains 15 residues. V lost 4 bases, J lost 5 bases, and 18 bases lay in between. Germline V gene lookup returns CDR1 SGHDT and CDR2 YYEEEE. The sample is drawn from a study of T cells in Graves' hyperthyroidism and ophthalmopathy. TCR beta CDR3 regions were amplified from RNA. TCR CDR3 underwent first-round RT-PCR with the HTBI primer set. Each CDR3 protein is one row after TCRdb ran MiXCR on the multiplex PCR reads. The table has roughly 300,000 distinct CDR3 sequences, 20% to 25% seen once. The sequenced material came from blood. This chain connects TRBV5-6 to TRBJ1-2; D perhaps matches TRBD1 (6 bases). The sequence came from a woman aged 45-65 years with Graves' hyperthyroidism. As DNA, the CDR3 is TGTGCCAGCAGCATGTTGGGGGACACTCGATATGGCTACACCTTC. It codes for CASSMLGDTRYGYTF. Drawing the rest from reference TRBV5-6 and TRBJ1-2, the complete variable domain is DAGVTQSPTHLIKTRGQQVTLRCSPKSGHDTVSWYQQALGQGPQFIFQYYEEEERQRGNFPDRFSGHQFPNYSSELNVNALLLGDSALYLCASSMLGDTRYGYTFGSGTRLTVV.